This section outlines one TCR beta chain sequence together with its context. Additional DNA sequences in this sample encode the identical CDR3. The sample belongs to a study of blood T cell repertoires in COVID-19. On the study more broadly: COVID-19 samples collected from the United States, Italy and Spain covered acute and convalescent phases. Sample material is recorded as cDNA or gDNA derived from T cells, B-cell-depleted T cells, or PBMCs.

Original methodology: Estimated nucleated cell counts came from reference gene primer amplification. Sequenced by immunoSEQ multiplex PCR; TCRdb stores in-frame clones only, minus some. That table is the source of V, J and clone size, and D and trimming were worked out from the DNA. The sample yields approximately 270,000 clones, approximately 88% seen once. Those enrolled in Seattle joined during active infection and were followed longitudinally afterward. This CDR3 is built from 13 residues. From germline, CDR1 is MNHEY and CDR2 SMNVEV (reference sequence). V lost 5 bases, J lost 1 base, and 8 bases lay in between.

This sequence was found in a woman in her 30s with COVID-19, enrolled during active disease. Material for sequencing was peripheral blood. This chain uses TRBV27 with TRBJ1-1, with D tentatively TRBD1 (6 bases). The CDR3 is CASSPGQNTEAFF. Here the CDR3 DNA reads TGTGCCAGCAGTCCGGGACAGAACACTGAAGCTTTCTTT.